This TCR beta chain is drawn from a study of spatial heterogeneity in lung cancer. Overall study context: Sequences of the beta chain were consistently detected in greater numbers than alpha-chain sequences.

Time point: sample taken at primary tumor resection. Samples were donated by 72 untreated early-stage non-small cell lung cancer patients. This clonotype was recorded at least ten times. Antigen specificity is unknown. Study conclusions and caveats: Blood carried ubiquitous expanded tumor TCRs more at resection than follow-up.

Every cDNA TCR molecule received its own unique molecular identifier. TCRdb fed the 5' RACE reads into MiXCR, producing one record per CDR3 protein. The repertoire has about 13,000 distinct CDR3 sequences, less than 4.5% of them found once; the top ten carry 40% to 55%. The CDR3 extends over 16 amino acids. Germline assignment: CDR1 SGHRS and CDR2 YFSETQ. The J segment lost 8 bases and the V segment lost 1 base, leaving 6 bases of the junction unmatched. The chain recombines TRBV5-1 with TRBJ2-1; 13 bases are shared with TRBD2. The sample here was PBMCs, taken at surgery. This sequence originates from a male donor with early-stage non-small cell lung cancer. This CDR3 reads CASSLRLAGGPHEQFF. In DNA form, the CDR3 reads TGCGCCAGCAGCTTGAGACTAGCGGGAGGTCCCCATGAGCAGTTCTTC.